This T cell receptor beta chain comes out of a study of cytomegalovirus exposure and HLA in healthy donors. 13 Jbeta primers and 60 Vbeta primers were used for the PCR. Here immunoSEQ multiplex PCR was the method, and the copy in TCRdb shows in-frame clones only, minus some. The sample includes fewer than 90,000 clones, roughly 80% of them seen just once. Sequenced input: PBMCs. The source of this sequence is a woman aged 40-49 years in good health and CMV-seropositive.

CDR3 protein: CASSEGQYEQYF. As DNA, the CDR3 is TGTGCCAGCAGTGAAGGGCAATACGAGCAGTACTTC. The chain carries TRBV6-1 and TRBJ2-7; D gene ambiguous. V dropped 1 base and J dropped 4 bases, with 5 bases sitting between them. The CDR3 has 12 amino acids. The germline CDR1 and CDR2 sequences are MNHNS and SASEGT.